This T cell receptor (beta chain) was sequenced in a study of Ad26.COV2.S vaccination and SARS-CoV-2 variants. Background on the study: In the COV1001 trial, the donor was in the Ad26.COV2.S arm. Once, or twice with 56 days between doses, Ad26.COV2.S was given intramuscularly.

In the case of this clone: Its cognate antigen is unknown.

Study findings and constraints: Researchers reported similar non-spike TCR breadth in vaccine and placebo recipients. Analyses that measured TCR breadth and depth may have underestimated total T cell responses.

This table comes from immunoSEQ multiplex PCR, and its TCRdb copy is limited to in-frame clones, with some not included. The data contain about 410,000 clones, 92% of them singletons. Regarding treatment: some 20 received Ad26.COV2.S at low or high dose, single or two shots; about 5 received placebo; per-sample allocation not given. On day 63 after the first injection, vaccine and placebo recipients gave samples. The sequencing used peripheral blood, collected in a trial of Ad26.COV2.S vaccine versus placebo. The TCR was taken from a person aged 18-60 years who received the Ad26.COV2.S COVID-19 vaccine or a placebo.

CDR3 bases: TGCGCCAGCAGTGAGTCGAGTCTGCCGACCACTGAAGCTTTCTTT. Translation: CASSESSLPTTEAFF. This sequence joins TRBV10-1 and TRBJ1-1; no reliable D call. The CDR3 has 15 residues. The germline V and J ends were trimmed by 0 bases and 4 bases, with 12 bases remaining between them. Germline CDR1 and CDR2: WNHNN and SYGVQD (reference sequence).